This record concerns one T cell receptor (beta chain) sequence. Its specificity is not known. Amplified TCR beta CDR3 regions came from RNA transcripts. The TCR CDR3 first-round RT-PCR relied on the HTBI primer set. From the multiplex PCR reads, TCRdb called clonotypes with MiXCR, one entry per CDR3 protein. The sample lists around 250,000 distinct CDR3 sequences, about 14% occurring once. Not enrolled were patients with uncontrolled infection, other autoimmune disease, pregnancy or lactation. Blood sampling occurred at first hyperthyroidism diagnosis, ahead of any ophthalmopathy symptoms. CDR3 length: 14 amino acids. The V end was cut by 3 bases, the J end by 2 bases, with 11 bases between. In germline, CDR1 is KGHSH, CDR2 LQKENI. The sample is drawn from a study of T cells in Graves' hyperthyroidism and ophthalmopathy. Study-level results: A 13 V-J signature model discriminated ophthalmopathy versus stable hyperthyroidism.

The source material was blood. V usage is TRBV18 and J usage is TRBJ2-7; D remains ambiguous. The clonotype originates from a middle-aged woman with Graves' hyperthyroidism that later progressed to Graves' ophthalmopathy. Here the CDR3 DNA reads TGTGCCAGCTCACCGCAATTCCTAACCTACGAGCAGTACTTC. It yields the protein CASSPQFLTYEQYF.